This T cell receptor (beta chain) was retrieved from a study of cytomegalovirus exposure and HLA in healthy donors. Primers for the PCR totalled 60 Vbeta and 13 Jbeta. Generated by immunoSEQ multiplex PCR, the TCRdb table keeps only in-frame clones and is missing some. The sample has 210,000 or so clones, around 87% seen once. Trimming left V 0 bases short and J 8 bases short, with 16 bases between. This CDR3 has 15 amino acids. Germline V lookup: CDR1 LNHDA, CDR2 SQIVND (reference sequence). This TCR was recovered from a man aged 25 to 40 in good health and CMV-seronegative. The sample taken for sequencing was PBMCs. The V gene is TRBV19, the J gene TRBJ1-2; no clear D gene. The CDR3 DNA is TGTGCCAGTAGTATAGACCTGACAACCCACGGAGGCTACACCTTC. Amino acid sequence: CASSIDLTTHGGYTF.